These 17 T cell receptor beta chains share one sample of origin, sequenced in a study of CD8 T cells in Susac syndrome (dated by TCRdb to between 2017 and 2020). The method behind the library was the immunoSEQ multiplex PCR assay. RNA was extracted with the RNeasy kit and roughly 0.5 to 1 ug was reverse transcribed using random hexamers. The raw public data were reprocessed by TCRdb itself: fastp quality trimming at Q25, MiXCR clonotype calling, in-frame beta chains only. Identical CDR3 proteins give one entry, which carries the most common genes and DNA. Across this sample there are approximately 160,000 distinct CDR3 sequences, with about 91% seen only once. The ten largest make up around 0.079% of the sample. Sequencing input: CD4+ T cells from PBMCs. These receptors came from a human donor in good health.

V gene TRBV2 combines with J gene TRBJ2-6; TRBD1 is a possible D gene (6 bases). The CDR3 is 15 amino acids. Trimming removed 10 bases from V and 0 bases from J, with 13 bases in between. The germline gives CDR1 SNHLY, CDR2 FYNNEI. CDR3 coding DNA: TGTGCCACCCGAGGGGGATCCTCTGGGGCCAACGTCCTGACTTTC. Its protein product is CATRGGSSGANVLTF.

The chain joins TRBV16 to TRBJ1-1, with D hard to call. The CDR3 has 14 amino acids. Trimming took off 1 base at V and 5 bases at J, with 11 bases between the two ends. Germline assignment: CDR1 KGHSY and CDR2 FQNENV. The CDR3 DNA reads as TGTGCCAGCAGCCAATTTTCGCGCGGGACTGAAGCTTTCTTT. Its protein product is CASSQFSRGTEAFF.

This chain joins TRBV19 and TRBJ1-2; TRBD1 might be the D (6 bases). CDR1 and CDR2 from the germline V gene are LNHDA and SQIVND (reference sequence). V lost 3 bases and J 4 bases, leaving 15 bases between the germline ends. The CDR3 has 15 amino acids. CDR3 amino acids: CASSMGRTVLYGYTF. The CDR3 bases are TGTGCCAGTAGTATGGGGCGGACAGTCCTCTATGGCTACACCTTC.

The V call is TRBV29-1, the J call TRBJ2-5, with 14 bases fitting TRBD2. The CDR3 contains 16 residues. Losses at the gene ends were 5 bases for V and 5 bases for J; bases not matched to a gene: 10. CDR1 and CDR2 (germline): SQVTM, ANQGSEA. DNA of the CDR3: TGCAGCGTTTCTCCCGGGACTAGCGGGGGCGGGGAGACCCAGTACTTC. Residues: CSVSPGTSGGGETQYF.

J is TRBJ1-5 and V is TRBV20-1, with D maybe TRBD1 (6 bases). Germline V gene lookup returns CDR1 DFQATT and CDR2 SNEGSKA (reference sequence). This CDR3 is built from 15 residues. V lost 0 bases and J lost 3, with 12 bases in between. The CDR3 sequence is CSARDAGHLNQPQHF. The DNA for the CDR3 is TGCAGTGCTAGAGATGCGGGACACCTCAATCAGCCCCAGCATTTT.

The chain uses TRBV18 and TRBJ1-3; possibly TRBD1 for D (6 bases). CDR1 and CDR2 from the germline V gene are KGHSH and LQKENI. Trimming stripped 1 base from V and 4 bases from J, with 8 bases between. The CDR3 has 14 amino acids. The CDR3 region is CASSPQGVGNTIYF. The CDR3, as DNA: TGTGCCAGCTCACCACAGGGGGTCGGAAACACCATATATTTT.

V usage is TRBV7-6 and J usage is TRBJ1-2; unclear D gene. This CDR3 region has 14 residues. V lost 5 bases, J lost 4 bases, and 14 bases lay in between. CDR1 is SGHVS, CDR2 FNYEAQ, per germline. The CDR3 protein is CASSPSQGIYGYTF. CDR3 bases: TGTGCCAGCAGCCCATCTCAAGGAATCTATGGCTACACCTTC.

The V and J genes are TRBV14 and TRBJ2-2; D not resolved. The germline gives CDR1 SGHDN, CDR2 FVKESK. V was pared by 1 base and J by 0 bases, with 6 bases between. This CDR3 has 15 residues. The CDR3 loop reads CASSQGVANTGELFF. The CDR3 coding sequence is TGTGCCAGCAGCCAAGGAGTAGCGAACACCGGGGAGCTGTTTTTT.

The V gene is TRBV5-1, the J gene TRBJ2-7, with 9 bases matching TRBD1. The germline V gene has CDR1 SGHRS and CDR2 YFSETQ. The length of the CDR3 is 14 residues. V gave up 0 bases and J gave up 6 bases; unmatched junction bases: 4. Written as DNA, the CDR3 is TGCGCCAGCAGCTTGGGGGGGACAGGGTCCGAGCAGTACTTC. It specifies CASSLGGTGSEQYF.

This clonotype was seen more than once but under ten times. J is TRBJ2-5 and V is TRBV6-5; 10 nucleotides align to TRBD1. The CDR3 loop spans 15 amino acids. Trimming removed 4 bases from V and 4 bases from J; junction bases left unmatched: 6. The germline V gene has CDR1 MNHEY and CDR2 SVGAGI. CDR3 coding DNA: TGTGCCAGCAGTTTCGGACAGGGGGGACTAGAGACCCAGTACTTC. Its translation: CASSFGQGGLETQYF.

The J gene is TRBJ1-6, the V gene TRBV7-9; maybe TRBD1 (5 bases). This CDR3 region has 12 residues. Trimming cost V 6 bases and J 7 bases, with 7 bases left between them. CDR1 and CDR2 (germline): SEHNR, FQNEAQ (reference sequence). CDR3 sequence reads: CASRGLNSPLHF. The CDR3 nucleotides are TGTGCCAGCAGGGGGCTCAATTCACCCCTCCACTTT.

The chain joins TRBV20-1 to TRBJ1-6; maybe TRBD1 (6 bases). V lost 4 bases and J lost 8, with 15 bases in between. Per the germline V gene, CDR1 is DFQATT and CDR2 is SNEGSKA (reference sequence). This CDR3 is 14 amino acids long. CDR3 protein: CSAKVSGAYSPLHF. For the CDR3, the DNA is TGCAGTGCTAAGGTGTCAGGGGCTTATTCACCCCTCCACTTT.

Only one count was recorded for this clonotype. The chain employs TRBV5-1 and TRBJ2-5; possibly TRBD1 for D (6 bases). Trimming pared 8 bases from V and 5 bases from J, leaving 22 bases between. The CDR3 runs 15 residues. The germline V gene has CDR1 SGHRS and CDR2 YFSETQ. This chain's CDR3 is CASGGFGQSRETQYF. CDR3 nucleotide sequence: TGCGCCAGTGGGGGTTTTGGACAGAGCCGGGAGACCCAGTACTTC.

The chain carries TRBV6-4 and TRBJ2-4; D gene unclear. CDR3 size: 15 residues. The V end was cut by 5 bases, the J end by 0 bases, with 11 bases between. Germline CDR1 reads MRHNA; CDR2 reads SNTAGT. CDR3 amino acids: CASSWALLAKNIQYF. CDR3 DNA sequence: TGTGCCAGCAGTTGGGCCCTCCTAGCCAAAAACATTCAGTACTTC.

For the CDR3, the DNA is TGTGCCAGCAGGCCAAAAGTGGGAGCCACCATTTGGGATACGCAGTATTTT. Its protein is CASRPKVGATIWDTQYF. The chain employs TRBV6-1 and TRBJ2-3; maybe TRBD2 (5 bases). Trimming stripped 6 bases from V and 6 bases from J, with 25 bases between. The CDR3 loop spans 17 amino acids. Germline-derived CDR1 and CDR2 are MNHNS and SASEGT.

This chain links TRBV29-1 with TRBJ2-6; no clear D gene. Germline CDR1 reads SQVTM; CDR2 reads ANQGSEA. The CDR3 length is 16 residues. The V end was cut by 4 bases, the J end by 0 bases, with 13 bases between. CDR3 region: CSVGPRRSSGANVLTF. The CDR3 DNA follows: TGCAGCGTTGGACCTAGACGGAGCTCTGGGGCCAACGTCCTGACTTTC.

The chain combines TRBV4-3 with TRBJ1-1; D gene uncertain. V was clipped by 4 bases and J by 7 bases, with 16 bases between them. The germline gives CDR1 LGHNA, CDR2 YSLEER. This CDR3 has 14 amino acids. In DNA form, the CDR3 reads TGCGCCAGCAGCCTAATCGGATCACGGGGTGAAGCTTTCTTT. Translating it yields CASSLIGSRGEAFF.